This entry describes one TCR beta chain. This clonotype has a handful of counts. What this receptor recognizes is not known. No base quality values were provided; no much bigger clone lies one nucleotide off. The sample comes from a study of T cell repertoires in cytomegalovirus infection (dated by TCRdb to the late 2010s). With respect to the entire study: Recently identified HLA-C-restricted CMV epitopes, whose presentation resists viral immunomodulation, were targeted by peptide stimulations together with well-studied HLA-B-restricted epitopes. Donor HLA type was relevant to the analysis, as public TCR beta signatures indicated carriage of CMV infection together with the matching HLA type.

What the study reported, not specific to this receptor: The ex vivo response was dominated by HLA-C-restricted CMV-specific TCR beta clonotypes, which also provided the single most frequent clonotype in two of eight donors. Carriers of CMV infection plus the relevant HLA type were discriminated by the cumulative frequency of public TCR beta family members in the study cohort and in an independent approximately 350-donor cohort.

Sequencing instrument: Illumina HiSeq 1500. Starting from the raw public reads, TCRdb applied fastp trimming at Q25, assembled clones with MiXCR and retained in-frame beta chains. Identical CDR3 protein sequences are pooled into one entry, listed with their most common genes and DNA. The sample table records about 830,000 distinct CDR3 sequences; less than 35% of these occur just once. The ten most abundant clones make up roughly 12% of the sample. What the treatment or condition label conveys for this sample: in vitro stimulation with specific CMV peptide epitopes to enrich CMV-specific T cells. This clonotype was obtained from a human donor in good health (CMV status not recorded). Some clones in this sample may be carry-over from other donors' samples. The sequencing used cultured CD8+ T cells from PBMCs, collected from culture after CMV antigen stimulation.

The sequence in DNA is TGTGCCAGCAGTTACCGGGCAGGGGGAGATGAGCAGTACTTC. This is translated as CASSYRAGGDEQYF. The chain couples TRBV6-6 to TRBJ2-7; 7 central bases correspond to TRBD1. The germline V end is reduced by 2 bases and the J end by 7 bases; junction bases left unmatched: 8. The CDR3 runs 14 amino acids, cysteine and phenylalanine included. Here the CDR3 DNA is all that survives: 42 bases in frame from base 1. Sequences MNHNY (CDR1) and SVGAGI (CDR2) are obtained from the germline V gene (reference sequence).